Below, 5 T cell receptor beta chains from the same sample are listed, as sequenced in a study of CD8+CD57+ T cells in acquired aplastic anemia. The sequenced patients had an expansion of CD8+CD57+ cells seen by flow cytometry. Investigators profiled TCR beta VDJ and CDR3 from genomic DNA template. Using its own MiXCR run on the reads, TCRdb lists one record per CDR3 protein. The sample consists of around 290,000 distinct CDR3 sequences, roughly 61% of them appearing once. What was sequenced was sorted CD4+, CD8+, or CD8+CD57+ T cells (not recorded which) from PBMCs. These receptors were obtained from a human donor with aplastic anemia.

This chain connects TRBV6-5 to TRBJ1-6; D not certain. Germline CDR1 reads MNHEY; CDR2 reads SVGAGI. V was cut by 0 bases and J by 13 bases, with 4 bases left in between. The length of the CDR3 is 11 residues. The CDR3 reads CASSYSTPLHF. The DNA of the CDR3 is TGTGCCAGCAGTTACTCGACGCCCCTCCACTTT.

The chain is built from TRBV7-9 and TRBJ2-7; TRBD1 or TRBD2 may be the D gene (5 bases each). V lost 5 bases to trimming and J lost 7 bases, with 12 bases between them. CDR1 is SEHNR and CDR2 is FQNEAQ in the germline V gene (reference sequence). The CDR3 spans 12 residues. CDR3 bases: TGTGCCAGCAGCCGGGACGAGGTAGAGCAGTACTTC. Translation gives CASSRDEVEQYF.

About this clonotype itself: A junction boundary mismatches the germline segment, possibly from a read error. The chain recombines TRBV7-2 with TRBJ2-1, with 9 bases aligning to TRBD2. The CDR3 has 14 residues. CDR1 and CDR2 from the germline V gene are SGHTA and FQGNSA. The CDR3 protein is CASSFGFGLALQDF. CDR3 DNA: TGTGCCAGCAGCTTCGGGTTCGGACTAGCGTTACAAGACTTC.

This clonotype was recorded once. The chain carries TRBV29-1 and TRBJ2-2; tentative D call: TRBD2 (5 bases). Trimming cost V 6 bases and J 2 bases, with 10 bases left between them. This CDR3 has 13 residues. Germline V gene data show CDR1 as SQVTM and CDR2 as ANQGSEA. This CDR3 reads CSVLRDNTGELFF. CDR3 nucleotide sequence: TGCAGCGTCCTCCGGGATAACACCGGGGAGCTGTTTTTT.

About this clonotype: The DNA is omitted, as the CDR3 cannot be located on it reliably, and the CDR3 follows TCRdb's listing. J is TRBJ1-6 and V is TRBV10-2; the table's TRBD1 call for D was not verified on the DNA. Germline V gives CDR1 WSHSY, CDR2 SAAADI. 21 amino acids form the CDR3, both terminal residues included. CDR3 protein: CASSRDRGYEQYFGPDSPLHF.